The source of this T cell receptor beta chain is a study of blood T cells in healthy people across ages (dated by TCRdb to between 2015 and 2016). Looking at the study overall: In model experiments, template switching captured about one uniquely barcoded TCR beta cDNA molecule for every two T cells. To avoid experimental bias, donors of different ages were spread randomly across the sequencing lanes. Using the same blood draw, the study looked at two additional independent replicas of 1 million unique cDNA reads for two donors, one aged 18 to 29 and the other aged 80 or older. To track age-related changes in TCR beta repertoire diversity, the study relied on deep sequencing normalized with unique cDNA molecular identifiers. Four age groups were formed from the donors: young (average roughly 15 years), middle-aged (more than 35), aged (approximately 60) and long-lived (approximately 80).

CDR1 and CDR2, looked up from the germline V gene, are LGHNA and YSLEER. The germline V end is reduced by 0 bases and the J end by 4 bases; junction bases left unmatched: 8. The CDR3 has 17 amino acids, counting the end cysteine and phenylalanine. Of the read, only the CDR3 DNA is kept; its 51 bases are in frame from base 1. Library preparation employed 5' RACE. The sequencer listed for this sample is Illumina HiSeq 2500. A second PCR of 7 to 11 cycles was performed with a sample-barcoded 5' primer and a J-beta primer mix. A unique molecular identifier was introduced onto each TCR beta cDNA molecule by a template-switch 5' adaptor carrying 12 random nucleotides. Each sample yielded at least 2.5 million CDR3-containing paired-end reads. First-strand cDNA synthesis was performed from all RNA using the Mint cDNA synthesis kit, with priming by a TRBC-specific oligonucleotide. Following uracil-DNA glycosylase treatment, all cDNA underwent a first 18-cycle PCR with the universal primers M1SS and BC2_uni_R. Under the source paper's analysis protocol: For normalization, 1 million high-quality reads, each with a distinct molecular identifier, were randomly selected from each sample. Instead of being binned into consensus sequences, reads that shared molecular identifiers were thrown out. MiTCR, run with a Q25 quality threshold and the strictest error-elimination algorithm, handled CDR3 identification, clonotype clustering and error correction. A nonparametric unseen species model using Euler transformation provided a lower-bound estimate of total TCR beta diversity. The raw public data were reprocessed by TCRdb itself: fastp quality trimming at Q25, MiXCR clonotype calling, in-frame beta chains only. For every CDR3 protein sequence, its rows merge into one entry that carries the most common genes and DNA. TCRdb's processing, not the authors', yielded these V and J calls. Recorded for this sample are roughly 800,000 distinct CDR3 sequences; more than 45% of them occurred a single time. The ten largest clones capture about 20% of the sample.

As concerns this clonotype: Its target antigen remains unknown. Nothing much larger sits one base from this clone, and base qualities are not available.

Results and caveats for the whole study, not just this receptor: Since profiling was done on bulk unsorted PBMCs, naive and antigen-experienced compartments could not be conclusively compared. Compared with the aged group, the long-lived group had more naive CD4+ T cells, fewer expanded clones and increased TCR diversity, suggesting age selection. There was a strong correlation between observed TCR beta diversity and the percentage of naive T cells measured by flow cytometry. Estimates of total diversity from one million sequenced T cells were regarded as lower bounds and underestimates. Because the CMV infection status of the donors was unknown, age-related changes in expanded clonotypes may potentially have been confounded. As age increased, observed TCR beta diversity per million T cells dropped in a roughly linear way, and a significant reduction was already evident by age around 41.

Systemically healthy Caucasian individuals from Russia, roughly 40 in total and aged roughly 6 to 95 years, were included as donors. Each donor gave about 9.7 milliliters of peripheral blood, drawn into EDTA-treated Vacutainer tubes. Ficoll-Paque density-gradient centrifugation was used to isolate PBMCs, with at least 7 million obtained per sample. Trizol reagent was used to extract total RNA from PBMCs, with at least 5.5 micrograms per sample. Naive CD45RAhigh/CD27high T cell percentages were measured by flow cytometry on a PBMC aliquot from every donor. The sequence was obtained from a man younger than 45 in good health. The sequence is built from TRBV4-3 and TRBJ2-2; TRBD2 aligns with 7 central bases. Sample: blood. The CDR3 reads as follows: CASSQDRAGVLTGELFF. The DNA sequence follows: TGCGCCAGCAGCCAAGATAGGGCGGGAGTACTCACCGGGGAGCTGTTTTTT.